This TCR beta chain was documented in a study of blood T cell repertoires in COVID-19. Study background: The United States, Italy and Spain provided the acute and convalescent COVID-19 samples. PBMCs, B-cell-depleted T cells, or T cells were the source of the cDNA or gDNA that made up the material.

The CDR3 loop spans 16 amino acids. V was pared by 0 bases and J by 3 bases, with 0 bases of the junction left unmatched. The germline V gene has CDR1 LNHNV and CDR2 YYDKDF (reference sequence). Clones were read by immunoSEQ multiplex PCR, and TCRdb kept only the in-frame ones, dropping some. The data contain approximately 260,000 clones, 79% of them singletons. Material: peripheral blood. This TCR was sampled from a woman in her thirties or forties with active or convalescent COVID-19. This chain uses TRBV15 with TRBJ2-2, with 11 bases that match TRBD2. The CDR3 sequence: CATSREGLADTGELFF. CDR3 coding DNA: TGTGCCACCAGCAGAGAGGGACTAGCGGACACCGGGGAGCTGTTTTTT.